The rows below give T cell receptor beta chains drawn from one sample of a study of control samples from healthy donors and cancer patients. TCRdb's copy holds only in-frame clones and misses some; the assay was immunoSEQ multiplex PCR. The sample shows 150,000 to 200,000 clones, about 90% of them seen only once. What was sequenced was blood. The receptors stem from a man aged 25-45 years in good health. CDR3s include the opening cysteine and the closing phenylalanine or tryptophan. The D gene is left open where the match is weak. Rows may omit the clone size; those that give it use once, few, many or a size class.

abundance	d_gene	v_gene	j_gene	CDR3nt	CDR3aa
NA	NA	TRBV3-1/TRBV3-2	TRBJ2-5	TGTGCCAGCAGCCAAGATATGGGTCCCTCGGAGACCCAGTACTTC	CASSQDMGPSETQYF
NA	NA	TRBV4-2	TRBJ2-6	TGTGCCAGCAGCCAAGGGGGTTCGGCCAACGTCCTGACTTTC	CASSQGGSANVLTF
NA	NA	TRBV28	TRBJ1-2	TGTGCCAGCGTTTCAAGGGGCGGCTACACCTTC	CASVSRGGYTF
NA	NA	TRBV7-2	TRBJ2-5	TGTGCCAGCAGCCCTAGTCAGTTGGAGACCCAGTACTTC	CASSPSQLETQYF
NA	NA	TRBV15	TRBJ2-7	TGTGCCACCAGCAGAGATCGGCGGTACGCCTACGAGCAGTACTTC	CATSRDRRYAYEQYF
NA	NA	TRBV28	TRBJ2-7	TGTGCCTCCGGGGGACGCTACGAGCAGTACTTC	CASGGRYEQYF
NA	NA	TRBV10-1	TRBJ1-4	TGCGCCAGCAGATCCTTAACACGGGCAGCTAATGAAAAACTGTTTTTT	CASRSLTRAANEKLFF
NA	NA	TRBV6-6	TRBJ2-5	TGTGCCAGCAGTTCATTACAGGATCAAGAGACCCAGTACTTC	CASSSLQDQETQYF
few	NA	TRBV6-2/TRBV6-3	TRBJ1-2	TGTGCCAGCAGCCGAGAGATCATTGACTATGGCTACACCTTC	CASSREIIDYGYTF
NA	TRBD1	TRBV7-9	TRBJ2-6	TGTGCCAGCAGCTCGGTCTGGGACAGGGCCCCCTCTGGGGCCAACGTCCTGACTTTC	CASSSVWDRAPSGANVLTF
once	TRBD2	TRBV5-1	TRBJ2-7	TGCGCCAGCAGCGGGGGGCGGGGGGCCCCGAGGGACGAGCAGTACTTC	CASSGGRGAPRDEQYF
NA	TRBD1	TRBV18	TRBJ1-5	TGTGCCAGCCCACCGACAGGGGCCGGGCAGCCCCAGCATTTT	CASPPTGAGQPQHF
NA	NA	TRBV2	TRBJ1-6	TGTGCCAGCATATTCGGACTATCGGGAGTAAATTCACCCCTCCACTTT	CASIFGLSGVNSPLHF
NA	NA	TRBV7-6	TRBJ1-2	TGTGCCAGCAGCTTAGCTCCAGCCCTGAGGAGATATGGCTACACCTTC	CASSLAPALRRYGYTF
many	TRBD1	TRBV2	TRBJ1-5	TGTGCCAGCAGCCCGGGACAGGGGTCAAACCAGCCCCAGCATTTT	CASSPGQGSNQPQHF
NA	NA	TRBV28	TRBJ1-2	TGTGCCAGCAGTTTGGACAGATCCTATGGCTACACCTTC	CASSLDRSYGYTF
NA	TRBD2	TRBV3-1/TRBV3-2	TRBJ2-7	TGTGCCAGCAGCCAAGCGATTGCGGGCGGGAGAACAAACGAGCAGTACTTC	CASSQAIAGGRTNEQYF
NA	NA	TRBV19	TRBJ1-3	TGTGCCACCACCCTCGGGGGGATTGGAAACACCATATATTTT	CATTLGGIGNTIYF
NA	NA	TRBV19	TRBJ1-6	TGTGCCAGTGGGAACAGGGAAAGCTCACCCCTCCACTTT	CASGNRESSPLHF
NA	TRBD2	TRBV19	TRBJ2-2	TGTGCCAGTAGTATGGGACTAGAAACCGGGGAGCTGTTTTTT	CASSMGLETGELFF
NA	TRBD1	TRBV27	TRBJ1-6	TGTGCCAGCAGAAGCGGACAGGGTGGATTTTCACCCCTCCACTTT	CASRSGQGGFSPLHF
NA	NA	TRBV7-2	TRBJ1-2	TGTGCCAGCAGACCTACGACAGGATCCTATGGCTACACCTTC	CASRPTTGSYGYTF
NA	TRBD1	TRBV24-1	TRBJ2-1	TGTGCCACCAGTGACCCAGACAGGGGCCCCTACAATGAGCAGTTCTTC	CATSDPDRGPYNEQFF
NA	NA	TRBV18	TRBJ2-2	TGTGCCAGCTCACCAATTTCCAAGCGCGCGAACACCGGGGAGCTGTTTTTT	CASSPISKRANTGELFF
NA	TRBD2	TRBV5-1	TRBJ2-3	TGCGCCAGCCGCGGAGCGGGAAGCACAGATACGCAGTATTTT	CASRGAGSTDTQYF
many	NA	TRBV6-5	TRBJ1-5	TGTGCCAGCAGCCGGGGCGGGGTGCGGCCCCAGCATTTT	CASSRGGVRPQHF
NA	NA	TRBV6-6	TRBJ1-3	TGTGCCAGCAACGACAGGACGATCTCTGGAAACACCATATATTTT	CASNDRTISGNTIYF
NA	TRBD2	TRBV7-3	TRBJ2-5	TGTGCCAGCAGCTTAATAGCGGGAGTAAGGGAGACCCAGTACTTC	CASSLIAGVRETQYF
NA	NA	TRBV7-3	TRBJ2-5	TGTGCCAGCAGCTTAATGGACCAAGAGACCCAGTACTTC	CASSLMDQETQYF
NA	NA	TRBV5-1	TRBJ1-2	TGCGCCAGCAGCTTTAGCTTCGGCCTTGGGAACAATTACTATGGCTACACCTTC	CASSFSFGLGNNYYGYTF
NA	NA	TRBV5-6	TRBJ1-6	TGTGCCAGCAGCTCCTACGGACAGTTGAATTCACCCCTCCACTTT	CASSSYGQLNSPLHF
NA	NA	TRBV7-2	TRBJ1-5	TGTGCCAGCAGCTTAGGCAATCAGCCCCAGCATTTT	CASSLGNQPQHF
few	NA	TRBV29-1	TRBJ1-2	TGCAGCGTTCGGTTCTCTGGCTACACCTTC	CSVRFSGYTF
NA	NA	TRBV7-3	TRBJ1-1	TGTGCCAGCAGCTTAGGGCGGGGGAACACTGAAGCTTTCTTT	CASSLGRGNTEAFF
once	NA	TRBV6-2/TRBV6-3	TRBJ2-1	TGTGCCAGCAGTGTCAGGGAAGGAAATGAGCAGTTCTTC	CASSVREGNEQFF
NA	NA	TRBV27	TRBJ2-3	TGTGCCAGCAGCCTCCTCGCTCCCCGGGGGAGCACAGATACGCAGTATTTT	CASSLLAPRGSTDTQYF
NA	NA	TRBV9	TRBJ1-1	TGTGCCAGCAGCCCCCGAGGGGGGCAGAACACTGAAGCTTTCTTT	CASSPRGGQNTEAFF
NA	NA	TRBV6-5	TRBJ2-6	TGTGCCAGCCGGCCGAGGAATAGTGGGGCCAACGTCCTGACTTTC	CASRPRNSGANVLTF
NA	NA	TRBV7-2	TRBJ2-3	TGTGCCAGCAGCACCCGACAGGCCGATACGCAGTATTTT	CASSTRQADTQYF
NA	NA	TRBV29-1	TRBJ2-7	TGCAGCGTGGTCCCCGGGGTCTCCTACGAGCAGTACTTC	CSVVPGVSYEQYF
once	NA	TRBV9	TRBJ2-7	TGTGCCAGCAGCGTAGCCGATGTCGGCGAGCAGTACTTC	CASSVADVGEQYF
NA	TRBD1	TRBV5-4	TRBJ1-1	TGTGCCAGCAGCTTTGGGACAGGAAGGGAAACTGAAGCTTTCTTT	CASSFGTGRETEAFF
NA	NA	TRBV9	TRBJ2-5	TGTGCCAGCAGCGTAGAGGTCGGGACACCCGAAAAAGAGACCCAGTACTTC	CASSVEVGTPEKETQYF
once	NA	TRBV20-1	TRBJ1-1	TGCAGTGCTAGTGGGGCTGAAGCTTTCTTT	CSASGAEAFF
NA	NA	TRBV19	TRBJ2-5	TGTGCCAGTAGTACCACCTTCCAAGAGACCCAGTACTTC	CASSTTFQETQYF
NA	NA	TRBV5-1	TRBJ1-5	TGCGCCAGCAGCGTCGAGGGACCCAATCAGCCCCAGCATTTT	CASSVEGPNQPQHF